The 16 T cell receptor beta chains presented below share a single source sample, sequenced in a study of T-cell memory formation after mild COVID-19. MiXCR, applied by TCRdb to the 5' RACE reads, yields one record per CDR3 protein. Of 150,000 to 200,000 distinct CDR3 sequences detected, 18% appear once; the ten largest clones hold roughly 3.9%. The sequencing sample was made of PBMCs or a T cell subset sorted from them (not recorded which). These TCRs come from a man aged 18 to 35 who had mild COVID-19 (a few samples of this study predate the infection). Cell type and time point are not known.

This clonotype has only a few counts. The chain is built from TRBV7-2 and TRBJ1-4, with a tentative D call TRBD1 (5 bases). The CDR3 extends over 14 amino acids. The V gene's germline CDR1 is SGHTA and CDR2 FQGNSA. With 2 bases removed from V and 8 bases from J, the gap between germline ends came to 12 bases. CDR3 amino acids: CASSLSGLREKLFF. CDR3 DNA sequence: TGTGCCAGCAGCTTATCAGGGTTACGGGAAAAACTGTTTTTT.

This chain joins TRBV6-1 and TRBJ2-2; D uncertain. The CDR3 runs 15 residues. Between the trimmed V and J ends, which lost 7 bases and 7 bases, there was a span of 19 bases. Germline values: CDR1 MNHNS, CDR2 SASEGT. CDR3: CASTGVPLLGGELFF. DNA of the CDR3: TGTGCCAGCACTGGGGTCCCTCTCCTGGGCGGGGAGCTGTTTTTT.

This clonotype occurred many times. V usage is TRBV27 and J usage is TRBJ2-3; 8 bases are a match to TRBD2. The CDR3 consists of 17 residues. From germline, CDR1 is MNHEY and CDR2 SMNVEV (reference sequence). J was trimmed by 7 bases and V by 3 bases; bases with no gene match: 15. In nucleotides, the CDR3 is TGTGCCAGCAGTTTCGGGGCCCGTCCGGGGGGGCGAAATACGCAGTATTTT. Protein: CASSFGARPGGRNTQYF.

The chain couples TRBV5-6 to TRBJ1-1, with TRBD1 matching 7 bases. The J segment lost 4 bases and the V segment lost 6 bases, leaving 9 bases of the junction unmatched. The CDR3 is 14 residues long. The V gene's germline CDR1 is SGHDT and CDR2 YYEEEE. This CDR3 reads CASNEGGAGTEAFF. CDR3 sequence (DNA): TGTGCCAGCAACGAAGGGGGCGCGGGCACTGAAGCTTTCTTT.

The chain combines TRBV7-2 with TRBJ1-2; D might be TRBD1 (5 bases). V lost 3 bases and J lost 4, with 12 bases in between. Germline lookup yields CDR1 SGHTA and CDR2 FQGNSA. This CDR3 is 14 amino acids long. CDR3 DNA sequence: TGTGCCAGCAGCTTCCCCGGGACCATCTATGGCTACACCTTC. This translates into CASSFPGTIYGYTF.

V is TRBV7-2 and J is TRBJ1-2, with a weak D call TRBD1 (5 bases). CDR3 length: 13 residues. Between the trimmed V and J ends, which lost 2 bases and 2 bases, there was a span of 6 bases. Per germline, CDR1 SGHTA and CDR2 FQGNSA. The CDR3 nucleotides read TGTGCCAGCAGCTTAAGACAGAACTATGGCTACACCTTC. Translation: CASSLRQNYGYTF.

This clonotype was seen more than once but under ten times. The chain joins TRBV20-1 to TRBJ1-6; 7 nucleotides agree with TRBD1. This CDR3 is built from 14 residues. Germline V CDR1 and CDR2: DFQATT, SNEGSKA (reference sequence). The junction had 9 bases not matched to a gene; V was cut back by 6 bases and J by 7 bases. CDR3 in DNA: TGCAGTGCCCGGGAGAACAGGGGAAATTCACCCCTCCACTTT. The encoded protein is CSARENRGNSPLHF.

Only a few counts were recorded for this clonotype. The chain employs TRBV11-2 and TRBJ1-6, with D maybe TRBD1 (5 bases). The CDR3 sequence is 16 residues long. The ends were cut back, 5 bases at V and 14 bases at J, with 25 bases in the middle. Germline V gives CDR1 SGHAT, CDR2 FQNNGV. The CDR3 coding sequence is TGTGCCAGCAGCCTCACGGGGGACGTCGGGATAGTAGCCCTCCACTTT. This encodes CASSLTGDVGIVALHF.

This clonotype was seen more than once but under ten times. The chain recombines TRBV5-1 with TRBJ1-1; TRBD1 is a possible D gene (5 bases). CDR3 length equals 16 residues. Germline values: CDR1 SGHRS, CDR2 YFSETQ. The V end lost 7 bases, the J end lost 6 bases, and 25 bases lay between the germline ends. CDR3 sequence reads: CASALDRGGVRAEAFF. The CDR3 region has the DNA TGCGCCAGCGCACTGGATAGGGGTGGGGTCCGGGCTGAAGCTTTCTTT. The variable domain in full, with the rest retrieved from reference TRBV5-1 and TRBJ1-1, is KAGVTQTPRYLIKTRGQQVTLSCSPISGHRSVSWYQQTPGQGLQFLFEYFSETQRNKGNFPGRFSGRQFSNSRSEMNVSTLELGDSALYLCASALDRGGVRAEAFFGQGTRLTVV.

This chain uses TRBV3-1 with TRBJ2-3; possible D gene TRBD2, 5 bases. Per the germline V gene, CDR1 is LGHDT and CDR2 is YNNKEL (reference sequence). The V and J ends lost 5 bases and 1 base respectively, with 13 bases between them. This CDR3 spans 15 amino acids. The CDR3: CASSEGGRGTDTQYF. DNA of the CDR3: TGTGCCAGCAGCGAAGGAGGACGGGGCACAGATACGCAGTATTTT.

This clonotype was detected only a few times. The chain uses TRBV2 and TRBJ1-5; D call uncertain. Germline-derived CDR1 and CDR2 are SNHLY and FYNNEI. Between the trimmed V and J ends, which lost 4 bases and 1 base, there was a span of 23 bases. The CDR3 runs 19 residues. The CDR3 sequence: CASSVSDLAIGWSNQPQHF. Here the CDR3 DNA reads TGTGCCAGCAGTGTCAGTGATTTGGCTATTGGGTGGAGCAATCAGCCCCAGCATTTT.

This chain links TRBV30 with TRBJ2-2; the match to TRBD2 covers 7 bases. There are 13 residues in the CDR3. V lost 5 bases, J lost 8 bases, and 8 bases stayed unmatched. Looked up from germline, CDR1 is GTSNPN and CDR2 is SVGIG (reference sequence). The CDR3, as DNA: TGTGCCTGGGGGGACTACCGTAGGGGGGAGCTGTTTTTT. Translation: CAWGDYRRGELFF.

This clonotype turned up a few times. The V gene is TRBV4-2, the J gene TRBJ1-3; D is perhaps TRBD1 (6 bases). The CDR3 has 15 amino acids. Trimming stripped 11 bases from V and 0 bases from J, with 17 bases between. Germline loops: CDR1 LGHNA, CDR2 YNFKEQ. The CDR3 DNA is TGTGCCGGATTTTCGGGACACTGCTCTGGAAACACCATATATTTT. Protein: CAGFSGHCSGNTIYF.

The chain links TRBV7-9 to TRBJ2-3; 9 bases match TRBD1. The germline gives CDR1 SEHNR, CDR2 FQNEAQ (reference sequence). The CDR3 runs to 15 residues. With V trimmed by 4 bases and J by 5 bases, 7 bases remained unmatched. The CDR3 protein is CASSSGQGGRDTQYF. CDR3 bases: TGTGCCAGCAGCTCGGGACAGGGAGGTAGAGATACGCAGTATTTT.

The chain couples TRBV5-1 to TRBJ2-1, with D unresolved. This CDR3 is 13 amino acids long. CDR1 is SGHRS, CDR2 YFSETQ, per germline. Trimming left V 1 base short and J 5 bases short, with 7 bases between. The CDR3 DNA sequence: TGCGCCAGCAGCTTGAGCGCGGACAATGAGCAGTTCTTC. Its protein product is CASSLSADNEQFF. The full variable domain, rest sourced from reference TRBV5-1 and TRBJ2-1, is KAGVTQTPRYLIKTRGQQVTLSCSPISGHRSVSWYQQTPGQGLQFLFEYFSETQRNKGNFPGRFSGRQFSNSRSEMNVSTLELGDSALYLCASSLSADNEQFFGPGTRLTVL.

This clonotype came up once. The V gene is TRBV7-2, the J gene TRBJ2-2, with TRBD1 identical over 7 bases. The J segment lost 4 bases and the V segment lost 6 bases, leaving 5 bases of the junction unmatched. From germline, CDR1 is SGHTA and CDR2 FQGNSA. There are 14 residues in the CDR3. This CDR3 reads CASRSGQVTGELFF. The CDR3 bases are TGTGCCAGCAGATCAGGACAGGTCACCGGGGAGCTGTTTTTT.